These T cell receptor beta chains were read from a single sample in a study of beta chain features in type 1 diabetes. Clones were read by immunoSEQ multiplex PCR, and TCRdb kept only the in-frame ones, dropping some. This sample carries hundreds of thousands of clones, approximately 15% of them seen once, and the ten largest clones take roughly 0.015%. The material sequenced was naive CD4+ T cells from blood. The receptors were sampled from a man aged 18 to 30 with type 1 diabetes. Both conserved end residues are part of each CDR3. The D gene is left open where the match is weak. Where a row states a size, it is once, few, many or the class of an expanded clone; other rows omit it.

CDR3nt,CDR3aa,j_gene,d_gene,v_gene,abundance
TGTGCCAGCCACACCTCGGGGGTTGAGCAGTTCTTC,CASHTSGVEQFF,TRBJ2-1,-,TRBV6-5,-
TGTGCCAGCAGCTCACCCGACAGAGAGCAGTACTTC,CASSSPDREQYF,TRBJ2-7,-,TRBV5-4,-
TGCGCCAGCAGCCTAGGACTATACCAAGAGACCCAGTACTTC,CASSLGLYQETQYF,TRBJ2-5,-,TRBV5-1,-
TGTGCCACCTTACTAGCGGGAGATGAGCAGTTCTTC,CATLLAGDEQFF,TRBJ2-1,TRBD2,TRBV11-2,few
TGTGCCAGCAGCTCGGACAGGAGGACCGGGGAGCTGTTTTTT,CASSSDRRTGELFF,TRBJ2-2,TRBD1,TRBV7-2,few
TGTGCCAGTAGTACCCCCAGGGGCTGGGATACGCAGTATTTT,CASSTPRGWDTQYF,TRBJ2-3,-,TRBV19,-
TGTGCCAGCAGCCGCTTCGCGGGCCGAGGGTATACCTACGAGCAGTACTTC,CASSRFAGRGYTYEQYF,TRBJ2-7,-,TRBV14,-
TGTGCCAGCAGTTACGGGTGGGAGTCAGATACGCAGTATTTT,CASSYGWESDTQYF,TRBJ2-3,-,TRBV6-6,-
TGTGCCAGCAGCTTAGGGGACAGGGTCACAGATACGCAGTATTTT,CASSLGDRVTDTQYF,TRBJ2-3,TRBD1,TRBV7-9,few
TGTGCCAGCAGCTTTAGCGTGGAAACCAAAAATACAGATACGCAGTATTTT,CASSFSVETKNTDTQYF,TRBJ2-3,-,TRBV7-2,-
TGCAGCGGGGGGGGCCGTTTGGCTGACGAGCAGTACTTC,CSGGGRLADEQYF,TRBJ2-7,-,TRBV29-1,-
TGTGCCAGCACGGGACAGGGGGCCTACGAGCAGTACTTC,CASTGQGAYEQYF,TRBJ2-7,TRBD1,TRBV18,-
TGTGCCAGCTCGGCTAGCGGAACTAATGAGCAGTTCTTC,CASSASGTNEQFF,TRBJ2-1,TRBD2,TRBV5-4,few
TGTGCCACCAAGGACAGTGAGACCCAGTACTTC,CATKDSETQYF,TRBJ2-5,-,TRBV10-3,-
TGTGCCAGCAGCTTATGGGGCAGGGGACCCTCCGAGCAGTACTTC,CASSLWGRGPSEQYF,TRBJ2-7,-,TRBV7-9,-
TGTGCCAGCAGTGAAGGGGGACAGTGGGGGTCAGGCTACACCTTC,CASSEGGQWGSGYTF,TRBJ1-2,TRBD1,TRBV2,few
TGCGCCAGCAGCCAGCAACAGGGAGGGGGAGGAGAGACCCAGTACTTC,CASSQQQGGGGETQYF,TRBJ2-5,-,TRBV4-3,-
TGTGCCAGCAGCTTATTGGGAGGGGCTACCCTCCACAGTGAGCAGTTCTTC,CASSLLGGATLHSEQFF,TRBJ2-1,TRBD2,TRBV7-9,-
TGTGCCAGCAGCTTGGTCGGGAACCAAGAGACCCAGTACTTC,CASSLVGNQETQYF,TRBJ2-5,-,TRBV7-2,-
TGTGCCTGGACAGCGAAGACTAACTATGGCTACACCTTC,CAWTAKTNYGYTF,TRBJ1-2,-,TRBV30,-
TGTGCCAGCAGCCTAACTAGCGGGAGTATCGATGAGCAGTTCTTC,CASSLTSGSIDEQFF,TRBJ2-1,TRBD2,TRBV7-9,-
TGTGCCAGCAGCCGGGACTCTTTGGAGCAGTACTTC,CASSRDSLEQYF,TRBJ2-7,-,TRBV7-9,-
TGTGCCAGCAGCTTGGGAACCGGGACTAGCGGTTACGAGCAGTACTTC,CASSLGTGTSGYEQYF,TRBJ2-7,TRBD2,TRBV5-4,-
TGTGCCAGCAGCCCAGGAAAGGGGAGGGCAGATACGCAGTATTTT,CASSPGKGRADTQYF,TRBJ2-3,TRBD2,TRBV11-2,few
TGTGCCAGCAGCTCCCGGACAGGGACCCGAGATACGCAGTATTTT,CASSSRTGTRDTQYF,TRBJ2-3,TRBD1,TRBV7-2,-
TGTGCCAGCAGTGAACTTCGAGTTGGTGGCTACACCTTC,CASSELRVGGYTF,TRBJ1-2,-,TRBV2,few
TGCGCCAGCAGCCAAGAGGGGGGACGACCGACCACAGATACGCAGTATTTT,CASSQEGGRPTTDTQYF,TRBJ2-3,-,TRBV4-1,-
TGCGCCAGCAGCTTGGTTGCCAGGATTTTGTCCGGGGCCAACGTCCTGACTTTC,CASSLVARILSGANVLTF,TRBJ2-6,-,TRBV5-1,few
TGCGCCAGCAGCCTACAGGGAACAGATACGCAGTATTTT,CASSLQGTDTQYF,TRBJ2-3,-,TRBV5-1,-
TGTGCCAGCAGCGGCACTAGCGGGAGGGCCCATGAGCAGTTCTTC,CASSGTSGRAHEQFF,TRBJ2-1,TRBD2,TRBV14,few